These T cell receptor beta chains were read from a single sample in a study of blood T cells in healthy people across ages. TCRdb called the 5' RACE reads again in MiXCR, with one record for every CDR3 protein. The sample lists some 640,000 distinct CDR3 sequences, 45% to 50% seen once, with around a third in the top ten. Sequenced sample: blood. These receptors all stem from a woman aged 55-70 years in good health. The CDR3 runs from the conserved cysteine through the conserved F or W. D genes are given only for firm matches. Rows may omit the clone size; those that give it use once, few, many or a size class.

abundance	v_gene	d_gene	j_gene	CDR3aa	CDR3nt
-	TRBV7-3	TRBD2	TRBJ2-1	CASSSSLAGYNEQFF	TGTGCCAGCAGCTCTAGTCTAGCGGGATACAATGAGCAGTTCTTC
-	TRBV7-3	TRBD1	TRBJ2-7	CASSSGQGGNEQYF	TGTGCCAGCAGCTCTGGACAGGGTGGCAACGAGCAGTACTTC
many	TRBV20-1	-	TRBJ2-1	CSARPGTSYNEQFF	TGCAGTGCTAGACCCGGGACTTCCTACAATGAGCAGTTCTTC
few	TRBV29-1	-	TRBJ2-3	CSVERGDGLTDTQYF	TGCAGCGTTGAAAGGGGAGACGGGCTCACAGATACGCAGTATTTT
few	TRBV20-1	-	TRBJ2-7	CSASREALPEQYF	TGCAGTGCTAGTAGGGAGGCCCTACCCGAGCAGTACTTC
-	TRBV20-1	TRBD2	TRBJ2-7	CSAPTSGSYNEQYF	TGCAGTGCTCCGACTAGCGGGAGCTACAATGAGCAGTACTTC
-	TRBV7-2	-	TRBJ2-1	CASSLASSDFNEQFF	TGTGCCAGCAGCTTAGCGAGCTCAGATTTCAATGAGCAGTTCTTC
few	TRBV27	-	TRBJ2-3	CASRSFRDFPDTQYF	TGTGCCAGCAGGTCTTTCCGGGACTTTCCAGATACGCAGTATTTT
-	TRBV4-2	TRBD2	TRBJ2-1	CASSQVWASGINNEQFF	TGTGCCAGCAGCCAAGTTTGGGCTAGCGGGATTAACAATGAGCAGTTCTTC
-	TRBV27	TRBD2	TRBJ2-7	CASNRGLAGGEQYF	TGTGCCAGCAATCGGGGGCTAGCGGGAGGCGAGCAGTACTTC